Each of the 27 T cell receptor beta chains below was sequenced from the same sample in a study of regulatory T cells in long-lasting Graves disease. Construction of TCR beta libraries relied on iRepertoire HTBI primers and on Arm-PCR targeting CDR3 regions. Via MiXCR, TCRdb re-called the multiplex PCR reads, giving one row per CDR3 protein. Found here are a few hundred thousand distinct CDR3 sequences, under 20% of them singletons; the top ten hold 14%. Time point noted: newly diagnosed GD, antithyroid drugs for less than 3 months. TCR sequences were obtained from RNA taken from PBMCs. These records were also assigned to another study, of T cells in Graves' hyperthyroidism and ophthalmopathy.

The starting material was peripheral blood mononuclear cells (PBMCs), obtained at new diagnosis, from a patient treated with antithyroid drugs. These receptors originate from a woman aged 25 to 45 with Graves disease.

This clonotype was observed a handful of times. The chain is built from TRBV7-6 and TRBJ2-2, with D unclear. The CDR3 has 14 amino acids. The ends were cut back, 4 bases at V and 4 bases at J, with 10 bases in the middle. Germline V gene sequence: CDR1 SGHVS, CDR2 FNYEAQ. CDR3 DNA sequence: TGTGCCAGCAGCTCCCTCCCCATCACCGGGGAGCTGTTTTTT. Translation gives CASSSLPITGELFF.

This clonotype was detected many times. The rearrangement uses TRBV20-1 and TRBJ2-3, with 9 bases fitting TRBD1. This CDR3 contains 15 residues. Germline assignment: CDR1 DFQATT and CDR2 SNEGSKA (reference sequence). The V gene end was trimmed by 3 bases and the J gene end by 7 bases; junction bases not matched to a gene: 11. The CDR3 DNA sequence: TGCAGTGCTAGCGGCCCGGGACAGGGTACATATACGCAGTATTTT. It specifies CSASGPGQGTYTQYF.

This clonotype showed up many times. The chain is built from TRBV9 and TRBJ2-5, with D uncertain. The V gene lost 3 bases and the J gene lost 5 bases, with 11 bases spanning the gap. Looked up from germline, CDR1 is SGDLS and CDR2 is YYNGEE. The CDR3 is 13 residues long. The CDR3 DNA reads as TGTGCCAGCAGCGCTCCGACCCCGGAGACCCAGTACTTC. Translating gives CASSAPTPETQYF. The whole variable domain, filled in from reference TRBV9 and TRBJ2-5, reads DSGVTQTPKHLITATGQRVTLRCSPRSGDLSVYWYQQSLDQGLQFLIQYYNGEERAKGNILERFSAQQFPDLHSELNLSSLELGDSALYFCASSAPTPETQYFGPGTRLLVL.

This clonotype was observed at least ten times. The chain recombines TRBV5-5 with TRBJ1-5; D is undetermined. The CDR3 runs 14 residues. Trimming shortened V by 0 bases and J by 3 bases, and 7 bases separated the two germline ends. CDR1 is SGHKS and CDR2 is YYEKEE in the germline V gene (reference sequence). The CDR3 is CASSLDINNQPQHF. The CDR3 coding sequence is TGTGCCAGCAGCTTGGACATCAACAATCAGCCCCAGCATTTT.

V and J are TRBV5-8 and TRBJ1-5; no definite D call. This CDR3 is 14 amino acids long. Germline CDR1 reads SGHTS; CDR2 reads YDEGEE. Trimming took off 5 bases at V and 7 bases at J, with 16 bases between the two ends. The CDR3 reads CASSLRPGLQPQHF. The CDR3 nucleotides read TGTGCCAGCAGTTTACGACCGGGGTTGCAGCCCCAGCATTTT.

This clonotype was seen many times. The chain recombines TRBV11-2 with TRBJ2-2; D is undetermined. This CDR3 contains 14 residues. The germline gives CDR1 SGHAT, CDR2 FQNNGV. V lost 2 bases and J 7 bases, leaving 11 bases between the germline ends. This chain's CDR3 is CASSLFPGFGELFF. In nucleotides, the CDR3 is TGTGCCAGCAGCTTATTTCCCGGGTTCGGGGAGCTGTTTTTT.

A word on this clonotype: Since no conserved phenylalanine or tryptophan closes the CDR3, a read error is the likely cause. The chain combines TRBV20-1 with TRBJ1-2; TRBD1 agrees at 8 bases. Unmatched junction bases numbered 10, after V lost 3 bases and J lost 4 bases. The V gene's germline CDR1 is DFQATT and CDR2 SNEGSKA (reference sequence). CDR3 length equals 15 residues. The CDR3 loop is CSASKGQVNSYGYTL. The CDR3, as DNA: TGCAGTGCTAGTAAGGGACAGGTTAACTCCTATGGCTACACCCTC.

This clonotype occurred many times. CDR3 in DNA: TGTGCCAGCAGTTTAGAGGACCAAATAGGTTGGTCCTACAATGAGCAGTTCTTC. As protein: CASSLEDQIGWSYNEQFF. V is TRBV12-3 or TRBV12-4 and J is TRBJ2-1; D gene unclear. This CDR3 region has 18 residues. Trimming took 1 base from V and 1 from J, leaving 17 bases between them.

This clonotype was observed at least ten times. The chain employs TRBV6-2 or TRBV6-3 and TRBJ1-2; 7 bases align to TRBD1. This CDR3 is 15 amino acids long. The trim removed 4 bases at V and 4 bases at J, leaving 9 bases unmatched. CDR1 is MNHEY and CDR2 is SVGEGT in the germline V gene. The chain's CDR3 is CASSLTGASGYGYTF. CDR3 DNA sequence: TGTGCCAGCAGTTTAACAGGGGCGTCGGGCTATGGCTACACCTTC.

This clonotype was counted ten times or more. The V gene is TRBV25-1, the J gene TRBJ2-1, with 8 bases lining up with TRBD2. Germline CDR1 and CDR2: MGHDK and SYGVNS. The CDR3 runs to 18 residues. V lost 0 bases to trimming and J lost 2 bases; unmatched junction nucleotides: 9. The chain's CDR3 is CASSEYSGGRGTYNEQFF. In DNA form, the CDR3 reads TGTGCCAGCAGTGAATACTCGGGAGGGCGGGGAACCTACAATGAGCAGTTCTTC.

In this sample, this clonotype turned up a few times. A much larger clone is a single base away; this may be a read error. The chain combines TRBV5-6 with TRBJ1-6, with 10 bases aligning to TRBD1. V lost 4 bases and J lost 9; bases outside the gene matches: 7. Germline CDR1 SGHDT, CDR2 YYEEEE. The CDR3 sequence is 15 residues long. DNA for the CDR3: TGTGCCAGCAGCGATCGGACAGGGGGATCTTCACCCCTCCACTTT. Protein product: CASSDRTGGSSPLHF.

This clonotype showed up just a few times. A far larger clone is only one base removed, so a read error is likely. The V call is TRBV3-1, the J call TRBJ1-1; 7 nucleotides match TRBD1. V dropped 6 bases and J dropped 5; count of bases not matched to a gene: 3. Germline CDR1 LGHDT, CDR2 YNNKEL (reference sequence). CDR3 length equals 12 residues. The CDR3 protein is CASSYRGTEAFF. Here the CDR3 DNA reads TGTGCCAGCAGTTACAGGGGAACTGAAGCTTTCTTT.

This clonotype was observed at least ten times. The chain links TRBV5-4 to TRBJ1-1; D might be TRBD1 (5 bases). Trimming stripped 7 bases from V and 0 bases from J, with 13 bases between. The CDR3 is 14 residues long. From germline, CDR1 is SGHNT and CDR2 YYREEE (reference sequence). The CDR3 region is CASFKGLMNTEAFF. Written as DNA, the CDR3 is TGTGCCAGCTTTAAGGGGTTAATGAACACTGAAGCTTTCTTT.

This clonotype has at least ten counts. The V gene is TRBV6-1, the J gene TRBJ2-1, with TRBD1 identical over 9 bases. Germline-derived CDR1 and CDR2 are MNHNS and SASEGT. The length of the CDR3 is 13 residues. Germline trimming cut 9 bases from V and 3 bases from J; bases unmatched to any gene: 3. The CDR3 reads CASGTGIYNEQFF. For the CDR3, the DNA is TGTGCCAGTGGGACAGGGATCTACAATGAGCAGTTCTTC.

This clonotype has at least ten counts. This chain joins TRBV3-1 and TRBJ1-5; the match to TRBD1 covers 9 bases. Germline-derived CDR1 and CDR2 are LGHDT and YNNKEL (reference sequence). J gave up 6 bases and V 4 bases, and 4 bases lay outside the gene matches. The length of the CDR3 is 14 residues. The CDR3 spells CASSRGQGSQPQHF. The DNA for the CDR3 is TGTGCCAGCAGCCGAGGACAGGGGAGTCAGCCCCAGCATTTT.

This clonotype was found many times. At one end the junction does not follow the germline gene, possibly because of a read error. This sequence joins TRBV4-1 and TRBJ1-4, with a weak D call TRBD1 (5 bases). CDR1 MGHRA and CDR2 YSYEKL come from the germline V gene. This CDR3 spans 15 amino acids. The chain's CDR3 is CASSQGRGYGEKLFF. CDR3 coding DNA: TGCGCCAGCAGTCAAGGGAGGGGATATGGTGAAAAACTGTTTTTT.

The chain is built from TRBV15 and TRBJ1-5; D not certain. CDR1 is LNHNV, CDR2 YYDKDF, per germline (reference sequence). CDR3 length: 13 amino acids. V was clipped by 2 bases and J by 12 bases, with 14 bases between them. The CDR3 nucleotides read TGTGCCACCAGCAGAAAGTGGGTGGAGGACCAGCATTTT. This translates into CATSRKWVEDQHF.

The chain combines TRBV2 with TRBJ1-1, with 12 positions matching TRBD1. CDR3 size: 20 residues. Germline V CDR1 and CDR2: SNHLY, FYNNEI. V lost 8 bases to trimming and J lost 2 bases; unmatched junction nucleotides: 21. CDR3 DNA sequence: TGTGCCAGCTCACGGGTCCCCCCCGGGACAGGGGGCTTTGGAAACACTGAAGCTTTCTTT. It translates to CASSRVPPGTGGFGNTEAFF.

In this sample, this clonotype turned up many times. The CDR3 sequence is CASSPGQVGADTQYF. The CDR3, as DNA: TGTGCCAGCTCACCCGGACAGGTCGGGGCAGATACGCAGTATTTT. This chain connects TRBV18 to TRBJ2-3; the match to TRBD1 covers 7 bases. Germline values: CDR1 KGHSH, CDR2 LQKENI. With 3 bases clipped from V and 4 bases from J, the junction kept 7 bases outside the gene matches. The length of the CDR3 is 15 residues.

In this sample, this clonotype turned up many times. This chain connects TRBV20-1 to TRBJ2-3; 9 nucleotides agree with TRBD1. V lost 4 bases and J lost 2; bases outside the gene matches: 4. CDR3 length equals 14 residues. Germline assignment: CDR1 DFQATT and CDR2 SNEGSKA (reference sequence). The CDR3 DNA reads TGCAGTGCTAAACAGGGGGCCATCACAGATACGCAGTATTTT. It specifies CSAKQGAITDTQYF.

The gene calls are TRBV12-3 or TRBV12-4 and TRBJ2-1, with D possibly matching TRBD1 (5 bases). The CDR3 has 15 amino acids. V dropped 1 base and J dropped 8 bases, with 15 bases sitting between them. The CDR3 loop reads CASSLEGLQGHEQFF. The DNA for the CDR3 is TGTGCCAGCAGTTTAGAAGGCCTTCAGGGCCATGAGCAGTTCTTC.

This clonotype was seen many times. An end of the junction does not agree with germline; a read error may underlie this. The chain employs TRBV14 and TRBJ2-5; D remains ambiguous. The CDR3 contains 12 residues. From germline, CDR1 is SGHDN and CDR2 FVKESK. CDR3 loop: CASSSVSQRMFF. The DNA for the CDR3 is TGTGCCAGCAGCTCGGTGTCTCAGAGGATGTTCTTC.

The gene calls are TRBV2 and TRBJ1-1; 12 bases align to TRBD1. The CDR3 covers 17 residues. V shed 5 bases and J 4 bases; nucleotides not matched to a gene: 11. Germline CDR1 reads SNHLY; CDR2 reads FYNNEI. CDR3 protein: CASSSKPGQGAATEAFF. In DNA, the CDR3 is TGTGCCAGCAGTTCAAAACCGGGACAGGGGGCAGCCACTGAAGCTTTCTTT.

V gene TRBV5-1 combines with J gene TRBJ2-2, with 7 bases aligning to TRBD1. The CDR3 spans 16 residues. V was clipped by 0 bases and J by 6 bases; unmatched bases: 8. Germline lookup yields CDR1 SGHRS and CDR2 YFSETQ. CDR3 protein: CASSLEGRGSAGELFF. The CDR3 DNA reads as TGCGCCAGCAGCTTGGAGGGCAGGGGGTCTGCCGGGGAGCTGTTTTTT.

This clonotype has ten or more counts. The V call is TRBV7-3, the J call TRBJ2-3; D unresolved. Looked up from germline, CDR1 is SGHTA and CDR2 is FQGTGA. V shed 1 base and J shed 2 bases, with 7 bases lying between them. CDR3 length equals 14 residues. In DNA form, the CDR3 reads TGTGCCAGCAGCTTAATGGGTGTCACAGATACGCAGTATTTT. As protein: CASSLMGVTDTQYF.

This clonotype has at least ten counts. V usage is TRBV3-1 and J usage is TRBJ1-6; TRBD1 might be the D (5 bases). This CDR3 spans 15 amino acids. Germline V gene data show CDR1 as LGHDT and CDR2 as YNNKEL (reference sequence). The V gene lost 3 bases and the J gene lost 7 bases, with 13 bases spanning the gap. The CDR3 here is CASSQGPGPNSPLHF. In DNA form, the CDR3 reads TGTGCCAGCAGCCAGGGACCGGGACCGAATTCACCCCTCCACTTT. Looking up the rest from reference TRBV3-1 and TRBJ1-6 gives the full variable domain: DTAVSQTPKYLVTQMGNDKSIKCEQNLGHDTMYWYKQDSKKFLKIMFSYNNKELIINETVPNRFSPKSPDKAHLNLHINSLELGDSAVYFCASSQGPGPNSPLHFGNGTRLTVT.

The J gene is TRBJ2-3, the V gene TRBV30, with a tentative D call TRBD2 (5 bases). Germline V gene data show CDR1 as GTSNPN and CDR2 as SVGIG (reference sequence). The V end was cut by 1 base, the J end by 2 bases, with 10 bases between. The CDR3 is 14 residues long. CDR3 nucleotide sequence: TGTGCCTGGAGTGAGGGAGTCAACACAGATACGCAGTATTTT. Translation gives CAWSEGVNTDTQYF.